This T cell receptor beta chain appears in the sequencing data of a study of T cells in localized non-small cell lung cancer. Findings and limits, study-wide: Heterogeneity is still possible, as just one tumor region was sequenced. Uninvolved neighboring lung showed the greatest T cell clonality, exceeding tumor. Blood T cell density predicted longer survival; adjacent-lung clonality, shorter.

In its sample, this clone is medium-sized. Its antigen is as yet unknown. Germline CDR1 MNHGY, CDR2 SAAAGT. The CDR3 spans 15 residues. V was trimmed by 5 bases and J by 1 base, leaving 11 bases between them. TCRdb's table, derived via immunoSEQ multiplex PCR, lists solely in-frame clones and lacks some. The sample holds around 1,200 clones; roughly two fifths are singletons and the top ten take about 7.6%. The receptor comes from a woman aged 35 to 70 with stage I lung adenocarcinoma. The chain is built from TRBV6-8 and TRBJ2-2; D is perhaps TRBD2 (6 bases). The material was lung tumor tissue, obtained before any cancer treatment. The CDR3 loop reads CASSRNSGNTGELFF. CDR3 coding DNA: TGTGCCAGCAGTCGGAATAGCGGGAACACCGGGGAGCTGTTTTTT.